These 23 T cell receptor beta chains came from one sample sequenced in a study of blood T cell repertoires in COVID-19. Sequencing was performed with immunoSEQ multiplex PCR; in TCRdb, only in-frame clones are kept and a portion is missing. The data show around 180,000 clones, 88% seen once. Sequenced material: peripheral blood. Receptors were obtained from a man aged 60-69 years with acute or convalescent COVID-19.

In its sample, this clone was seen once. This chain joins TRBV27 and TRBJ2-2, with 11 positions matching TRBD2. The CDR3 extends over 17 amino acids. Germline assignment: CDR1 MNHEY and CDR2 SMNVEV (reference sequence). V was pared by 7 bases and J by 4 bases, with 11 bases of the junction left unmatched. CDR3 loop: CASTGMASGGRTGELFF. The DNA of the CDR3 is TGTGCCAGCACAGGAATGGCTAGCGGGGGGCGCACCGGGGAGCTGTTTTTT.

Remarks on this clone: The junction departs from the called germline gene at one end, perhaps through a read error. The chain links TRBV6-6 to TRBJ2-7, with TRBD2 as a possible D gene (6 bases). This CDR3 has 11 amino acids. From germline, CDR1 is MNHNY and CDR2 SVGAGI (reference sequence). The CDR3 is CASSSLATLNF. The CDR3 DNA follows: TGTGCCAGCAGTTCGCTAGCGACCCTGAACTTC.

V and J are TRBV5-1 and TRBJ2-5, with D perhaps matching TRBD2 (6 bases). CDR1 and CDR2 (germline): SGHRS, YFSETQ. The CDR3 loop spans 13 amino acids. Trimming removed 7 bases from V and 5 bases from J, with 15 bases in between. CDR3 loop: CASSRNRGETQYF. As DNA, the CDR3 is TGCGCCAGCTCCCGCAATCGGGGGGAGACCCAGTACTTC.

DNA for the CDR3: TGTGCCACCAGTGATCCAGGACAGGCGTCCTACGAGCAGTACTTC. Translating it yields CATSDPGQASYEQYF. The chain is built from TRBV24-1 and TRBJ2-7; 7 bases agree with TRBD1. CDR3 length: 15 residues. CDR1 is KGHDR, CDR2 SFDVKD, per germline. V shed 3 bases, J shed 1 base, and the junction held 5 bases outside the gene matches.

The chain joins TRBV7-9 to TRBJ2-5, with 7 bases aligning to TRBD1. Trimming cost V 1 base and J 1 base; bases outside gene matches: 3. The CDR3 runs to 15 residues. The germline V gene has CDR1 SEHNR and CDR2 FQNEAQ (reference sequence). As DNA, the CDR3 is TGTGCCAGCAGCTTAGGTGACAGGGTCCAAGAGACCCAGTACTTC. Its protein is CASSLGDRVQETQYF.

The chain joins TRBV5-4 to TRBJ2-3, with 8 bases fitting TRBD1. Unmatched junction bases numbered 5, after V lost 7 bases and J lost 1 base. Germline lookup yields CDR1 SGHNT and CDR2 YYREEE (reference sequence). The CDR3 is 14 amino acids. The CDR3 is CASRGQGGTDTQYF. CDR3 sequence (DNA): TGTGCCAGCCGAGGACAGGGAGGCACAGATACGCAGTATTTT. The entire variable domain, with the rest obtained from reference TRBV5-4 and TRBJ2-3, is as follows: ETGVTQSPTHLIKTRGQQVTLRCSSQSGHNTVSWYQQALGQGPQFIFQYYREEENGRGNFPPRFSGLQFPNYSSELNVNALELDDSALYLCASRGQGGTDTQYFGPGTRLTVL.

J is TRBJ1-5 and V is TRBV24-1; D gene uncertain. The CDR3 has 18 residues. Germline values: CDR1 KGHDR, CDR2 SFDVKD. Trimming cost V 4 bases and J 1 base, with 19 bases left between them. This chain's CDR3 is CATSEGFSESFSNQPQHF. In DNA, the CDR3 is TGTGCCACCAGTGAAGGATTTTCGGAGTCTTTCAGCAATCAGCCCCAGCATTTT.

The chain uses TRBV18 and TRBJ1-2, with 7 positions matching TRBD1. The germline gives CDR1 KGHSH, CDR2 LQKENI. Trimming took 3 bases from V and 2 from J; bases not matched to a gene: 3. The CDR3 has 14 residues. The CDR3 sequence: CASSPEGGNYGYTF. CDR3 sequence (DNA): TGTGCCAGCTCACCGGAAGGGGGCAACTATGGCTACACCTTC.

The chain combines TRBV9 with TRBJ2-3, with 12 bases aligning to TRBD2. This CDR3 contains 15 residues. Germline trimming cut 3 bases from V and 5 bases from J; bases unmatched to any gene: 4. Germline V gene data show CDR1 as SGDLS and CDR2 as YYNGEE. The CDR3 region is CASSEGTSGLDTQYF. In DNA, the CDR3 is TGTGCCAGCAGCGAGGGGACTAGCGGGCTAGATACGCAGTATTTT.

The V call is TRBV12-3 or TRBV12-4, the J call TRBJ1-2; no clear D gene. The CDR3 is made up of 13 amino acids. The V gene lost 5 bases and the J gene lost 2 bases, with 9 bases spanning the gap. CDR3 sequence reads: CASSLTRNYGYTF. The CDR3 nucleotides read TGTGCCAGCAGTCTCACACGAAACTATGGCTACACCTTC.

DNA of the CDR3: TGTGCCAGCAGCTTGGAGGTGGAGGGGGGGAATCAGCCCCAGCATTTT. Translated: CASSLEVEGGNQPQHF. The gene calls are TRBV5-6 and TRBJ1-5; a weak D match, TRBD1 (6 bases). The CDR3 sequence is 16 residues long. Germline values: CDR1 SGHDT, CDR2 YYEEEE. V gave up 0 bases and J gave up 4 bases, with 14 bases separating them. Together with reference TRBV5-6 and TRBJ1-5, the CDR3 gives the full variable domain: DAGVTQSPTHLIKTRGQQVTLRCSPKSGHDTVSWYQQALGQGPQFIFQYYEEEERQRGNFPDRFSGHQFPNYSSELNVNALLLGDSALYLCASSLEVEGGNQPQHFGDGTRLSIL.

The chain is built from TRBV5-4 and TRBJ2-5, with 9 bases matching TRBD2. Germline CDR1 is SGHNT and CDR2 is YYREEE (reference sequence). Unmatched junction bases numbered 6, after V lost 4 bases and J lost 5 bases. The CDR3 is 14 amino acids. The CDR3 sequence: CASSTAGGRETQYF. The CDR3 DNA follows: TGTGCCAGCAGCACAGCGGGGGGCAGGGAGACCCAGTACTTC.

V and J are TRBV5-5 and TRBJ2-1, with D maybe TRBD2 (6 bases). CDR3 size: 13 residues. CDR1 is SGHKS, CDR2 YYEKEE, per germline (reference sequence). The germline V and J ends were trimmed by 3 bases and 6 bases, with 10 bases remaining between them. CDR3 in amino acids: CASSWDLGNEQFF. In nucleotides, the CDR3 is TGTGCCAGCAGCTGGGACTTGGGCAATGAGCAGTTCTTC.

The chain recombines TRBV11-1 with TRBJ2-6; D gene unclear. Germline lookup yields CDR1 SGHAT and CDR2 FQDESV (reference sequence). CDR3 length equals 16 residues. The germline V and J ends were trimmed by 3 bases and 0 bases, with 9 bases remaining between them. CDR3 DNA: TGTGCCAGCAGCTTTGGGCTCTCCTCTGGGGCCAACGTCCTGACTTTC. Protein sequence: CASSFGLSSGANVLTF.

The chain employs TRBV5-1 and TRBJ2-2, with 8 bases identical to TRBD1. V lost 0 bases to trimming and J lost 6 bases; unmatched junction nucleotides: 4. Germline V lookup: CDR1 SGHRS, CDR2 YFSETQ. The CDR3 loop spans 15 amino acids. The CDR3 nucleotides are TGCGCCAGCAGCTTGGACAGGGGGGCCGCCGGGGAGCTGTTTTTT. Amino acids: CASSLDRGAAGELFF.

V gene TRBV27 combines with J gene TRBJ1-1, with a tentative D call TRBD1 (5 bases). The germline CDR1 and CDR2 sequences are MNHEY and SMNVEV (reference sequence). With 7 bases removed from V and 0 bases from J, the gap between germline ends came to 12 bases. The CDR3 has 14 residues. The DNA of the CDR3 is TGTGCCAGCATTTCTTGGGGCGTGAACACTGAAGCTTTCTTT. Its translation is CASISWGVNTEAFF.

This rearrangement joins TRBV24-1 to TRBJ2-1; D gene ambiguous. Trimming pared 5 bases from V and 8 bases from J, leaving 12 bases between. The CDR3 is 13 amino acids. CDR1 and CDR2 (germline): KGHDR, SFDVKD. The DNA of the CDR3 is TGTGCCACCAGTGGCCTCTTACGGGATGAGCAGTTCTTC. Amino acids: CATSGLLRDEQFF.

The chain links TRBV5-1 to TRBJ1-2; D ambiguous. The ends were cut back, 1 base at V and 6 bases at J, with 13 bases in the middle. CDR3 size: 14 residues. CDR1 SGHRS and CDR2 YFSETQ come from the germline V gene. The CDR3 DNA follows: TGCGCCAGCAGCTTGAAAGACTCTACCCATGGCTACACCTTC. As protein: CASSLKDSTHGYTF. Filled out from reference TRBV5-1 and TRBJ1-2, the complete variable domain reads KAGVTQTPRYLIKTRGQQVTLSCSPISGHRSVSWYQQTPGQGLQFLFEYFSETQRNKGNFPGRFSGRQFSNSRSEMNVSTLELGDSALYLCASSLKDSTHGYTFGSGTRLTVV.

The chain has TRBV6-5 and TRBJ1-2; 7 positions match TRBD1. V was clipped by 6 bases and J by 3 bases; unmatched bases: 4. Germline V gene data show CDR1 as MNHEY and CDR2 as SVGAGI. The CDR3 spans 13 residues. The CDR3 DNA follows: TGTGCCAGCAGCCACAGGGGTCACTATGGCTACACCTTC. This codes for CASSHRGHYGYTF.

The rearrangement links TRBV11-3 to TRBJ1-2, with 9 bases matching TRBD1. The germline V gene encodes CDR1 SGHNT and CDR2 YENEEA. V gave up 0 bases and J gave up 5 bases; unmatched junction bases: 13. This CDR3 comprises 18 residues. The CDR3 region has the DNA TGTGCCAGCAGCTTAGATCGGGGACAGGGCCACTACTCTTATGGCTACACCTTC. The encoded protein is CASSLDRGQGHYSYGYTF. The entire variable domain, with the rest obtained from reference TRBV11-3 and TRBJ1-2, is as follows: EAGVVQSPRYKIIEKKQPVAFWCNPISGHNTLYWYLQNLGQGPELLIRYENEEAVDDSQLPKDRFSAERLKGVDSTLKIQPAELGDSAVYLCASSLDRGQGHYSYGYTFGSGTRLTVV.

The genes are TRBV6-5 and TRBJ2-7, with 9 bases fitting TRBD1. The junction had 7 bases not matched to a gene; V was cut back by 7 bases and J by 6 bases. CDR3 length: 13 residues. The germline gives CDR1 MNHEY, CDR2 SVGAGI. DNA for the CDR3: TGTGCCAGCAAGCAACAGGGGGCCCTCGAGCAGTACGTC. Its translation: CASKQQGALEQYV.

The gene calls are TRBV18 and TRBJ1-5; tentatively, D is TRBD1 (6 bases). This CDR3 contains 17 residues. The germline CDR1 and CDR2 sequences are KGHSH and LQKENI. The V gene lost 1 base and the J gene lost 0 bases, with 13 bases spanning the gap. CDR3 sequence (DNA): TGTGCCAGCTCACCACTTGACAGGAGAAATAGCAATCAGCCCCAGCATTTT. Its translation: CASSPLDRRNSNQPQHF. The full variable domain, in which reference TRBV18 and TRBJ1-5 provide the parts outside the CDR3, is NAGVMQNPRHLVRRRGQEARLRCSPMKGHSHVYWYRQLPEEGLKFMVYLQKENIIDESGMPKERFSAEFPKEGPSILRIQQVVRGDSAAYFCASSPLDRRNSNQPQHFGDGTRLSIL.

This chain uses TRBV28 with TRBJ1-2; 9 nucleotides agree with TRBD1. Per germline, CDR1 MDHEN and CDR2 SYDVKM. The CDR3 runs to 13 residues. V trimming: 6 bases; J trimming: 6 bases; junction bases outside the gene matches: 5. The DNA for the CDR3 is TGTGCCAGCAGGACAGGGGGGATCGATGGCTACACCTTC. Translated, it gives CASRTGGIDGYTF.